The clone carrying this TCR beta chain was recorded once. The entry originates in a study of blood T cell repertoires in COVID-19. Study-level background: Nucleic acid was either cDNA or gDNA, and it came from T cells, B-cell-depleted T cells, or PBMCs.

Profiled with immunoSEQ multiplex PCR; TCRdb holds only in-frame clones, not every one. In the table there are under 450,000 clones, 80% to 90% of which are singletons. The participants were between about 18 and 90 years old and came from some 23 US areas. The CDR3 sequence is 16 residues long. V was clipped by 0 bases and J by 7 bases; unmatched bases: 10. Per germline, CDR1 WSHSY and CDR2 SAAADI. V usage is TRBV10-2 and J usage is TRBJ2-3; TRBD2 matches at 7 bases. Specimen: PBMCs or T cells enriched from blood (not recorded which). The clonotype comes from a man aged 25-40 years who had recovered from COVID-19. CDR3 protein: CASSESSGPTMNTQYF. The CDR3 DNA is TGCGCCAGCAGTGAGTCTAGCGGGCCAACAATGAATACGCAGTATTTT.